This T cell receptor (beta chain) is drawn from a study of beta chain features in type 1 diabetes (dated by TCRdb to between 2018 and 2020). In the study overall: Mean age, gender distribution, total cell number and subset yield did not differ between patients and healthy donors. A total of approximately 100 million sorted cells were examined across all samples, and the number of cells per subset was strongly correlated with RNA yield. The study compared the TCRB repertoires of sorted circulating CD4+ T cell subsets in recently diagnosed type 1 diabetes patients with those in matched healthy donors. Regulatory and stem cell-like memory subsets were obtained from only 8 patients and about 8 healthy donors, while naive and central memory subsets were obtained from all 30 or so donors.

V is trimmed back by 4 bases and J by 2 bases, and the junction contains 4 bases that no gene match accounts for. The germline V gene (reference sequence) yields SGHNT for CDR1 and YYREEE for CDR2. The CDR3 contains 15 residues, cysteine and phenylalanine counted. Only CDR3 DNA is held: 45 bases, read in frame from base 1. All of the isolated RNA was reverse transcribed with the High Capacity cDNA Reverse Transcription Kit, so expressed TCRB transcripts were sequenced. For stem cell-like memory T cell samples, survey-depth immunoSEQ sequencing was used, averaging around 1 million total reads per sample. Sorted cells were lysed in RLT buffer and RNA was extracted with DNase-treated RNeasy Micro or Mini kits, depending on cell number. To prevent cross-contamination, each cell subset was processed individually, whereas patient and healthy donor samples were processed jointly. TCRB sequences were amplified from cDNA with the immunoSEQ multiplex PCR, producing 87-bp fragments spanning the CDR3 region. Sequencing of the amplicons was performed on the Illumina HiSeq platform. The study's own analysis went as follows. Synthetic template baselines were used to correct PCR bias computationally, reads within Hamming distance 2 were collapsed, and singletons that could not be merged were discarded. By aligning reads against IMGT, V, D and J genes, CDR3 length, and insertions or deletions at six rearrangement sites were assigned. Within each subset, clonotype counts were normalized to sorted cell number, after which true diversity and Gini coefficients were computed with the tcR R package. Repertoire sharing was quantified using the overlap coefficient calculated on TCRB nucleotide sequences. TCRdb mirrors the immuneACCESS table, restricted to in-frame sequences. Some clones are absent from its copies; in checked studies, under half trace to an unresolved V gene, and the reason for the others is unknown. V and J calls and clone size are copied from that table; D and trimming were computed from the DNA. This sample holds roughly 50,000 clones; roughly 45% were observed only once. Less than 0.15% of the sample comes from the top ten.

The paper's findings and limits, for the study overall: Naive, central memory and regulatory TCRB repertoires appeared to be more similar among patients than among healthy donors. Because small numbers of individuals were included in the HLA sub-analyses, any influence of HLA type on TCRB rearrangement was left unresolved. PCR might favor shorter templates, but patient and control samples were amplified and corrected together, so any skew would affect both groups equally. In all four CD4+ subsets, TCRB CDR3 length was moderately but significantly shorter in type 1 diabetes patients. Because cDNA was sequenced instead of genomic DNA, highly expressing activated cells could be over-represented, though the groups showed no difference in activation or CD3 levels. Patients with type 1 diabetes made fewer insertions and deleted more nucleotides at VDJ recombination sites, implying thymic rearrangement abnormalities.

Concerning this clone: It lacks a known antigen. No per-base quality is available; no much larger clone lies one base away.

A single peripheral blood draw of around 120 mL on average was collected from each donor into heparinised tubes. Naive, central memory, regulatory and stem cell-like memory CD4+ T cells were sorted on a BD FACSAria II using a panel including CD45RO, CCR7, CD25, CD127, CD95 and CD27. All sorted populations exceeded 95% purity. PBMCs were isolated right away by Lymphoprep density gradient centrifugation and were stained directly, without culture. To minimize batch effects, samples were stained and sorted in pairs, one healthy donor with one patient per experiment. The sequence links TRBV5-4 to TRBJ2-1, and 9 junctional nucleotides match TRBD1. The sample comprised stem cell memory CD4+ T cells from blood. The meaning of the sample's cell subset or site label: stem cell-like memory CD4+ T cells. The TCR originated in a man aged 25 to 40 with type 1 diabetes. The DNA reads TGTGCCAGCAGCATGGGACAGGGAACCTACAATGAGCAGTTCTTC. It encodes CASSMGQGTYNEQFF.